This T cell receptor (beta chain) appears in the sequencing data of a study of OX40 agonist ivuxolimab in advanced cancers. Notes on the research overall: Ivuxolimab was a fully human IgG2 agonistic monoclonal antibody targeting the costimulatory receptor OX40 (CD134). The monotherapy dose-escalation portion (N ≈ 52 patients) of the phase I ivuxolimab trial is reported in the paper. Patients were allowed to have had prior anti-PD-1, anti-PD-L1 or anti-CTLA-4 therapy, and 40% to 45% of the dose-escalation patients had been treated with checkpoint inhibitors. Peripheral TCRbeta sequencing aimed to test whether ivuxolimab altered TCR sequence diversity and caused clonal T-cell expansion. Partial responses occurred in three dose-escalation patients, of whom one had hepatocellular carcinoma and two had cutaneous melanoma. Of the approximately 50 patients in dose escalation, 19 had hepatocellular carcinoma, some 15 had melanoma, 9 had renal cell carcinoma and 9 had head and neck cancer. Intravenous ivuxolimab was administered to patients every 2 weeks at six dose levels: 0.01, 0.1, 0.3, 1.5, 3 and 10 mg/kg. The dose-escalation cohort was around 83% male with a mean age of around 62 years, ranging from 23 to 79.

Overall results and qualifications from the work: At doses from 0.1 to 3.0 mg/kg, clonal expansion was seen in both CD4+ and CD8+ blood T cells between baseline and week 6. Low levels of normalized T-cell clonal expansion were also seen in some patients who did not respond. Partial responders in the 0.1-3.0 mg/kg groups had among the lowest normalized peripheral clonal expansion, especially among CD8+ T cells. Antigen specificity was not determined for the clonally expanded peripheral T cells. After ivuxolimab, more expanded clones were found on average in CD8+ T cells than in CD4+ T cells.

Genomic DNA was isolated from the sorted cells so that the TCRbeta CDR3 region could be sequenced. The immunoSEQ Assay was used for sequencing of TCRbeta CDR3 regions. What TCRdb holds here is the immuneACCESS table cut down to in-frame rearrangements. Part of the clones is not present; checked against another copy, under half of the missing clones reflect an unresolved V gene, and the others are unexplained. For this sample there are about 40,000 clones; 70% to 90% appear just once. Together, the top ten hold about 23% of the sample. This clone showed up just once. Its target antigen remains unknown. It may be a read error: a sequence one base away is much more abundant. Patients with a history of autoimmune disease or receiving systemic immunosuppression were excluded from the trial. Peripheral blood for TCR sequencing was collected from all dose cohorts at baseline, on cycle 4 day 1, and on cycle 7 day 1. Samples were obtained from an open-label, multicenter, first-in-human phase I dose-escalation trial of ivuxolimab. Adults with locally advanced or metastatic melanoma, renal cell, hepatocellular, or head and neck squamous cell carcinoma were enrolled in the trial. Before TCR sequencing, CD4+ T cells and CD8+ T cells from peripheral blood were sorted into separate populations.

Trimming at the junction amounts to 0 bases on V and 4 bases on J, and the germline ends lie 10 bases apart. From cysteine to phenylalanine, the CDR3 is 14 amino acids long. The sequence is cut down to CDR3 DNA, 42 bases in frame from base 1. Per the germline V gene, SGHDT is the CDR1 and YYEEEE is the CDR2. This TCR was sampled from an adult with an advanced solid tumor such as melanoma, head and neck, liver or kidney cancer. The sequence is built from TRBV5-6 and TRBJ1-1; possibly the D gene is TRBD1, per 6 matching bases. The source material was CD4+ or CD8+ T cells sorted from blood, sampled in a trial of the OX40 agonist ivuxolimab. In nucleotide form, the sequence is TGTGCCAGCAGCTTGGGAGGGGGGGCCACTGAAGCTTTCTTT. Translated, it reads CASSLGGGATEAFF. This CDR3, with the reference TRBV5-6 and TRBJ1-1 proteins standing in past its ends, gives the full variable domain DAGVTQSPTHLIKTRGQQVTLRCSPKSGHDTVSWYQQALGQGPQFIFQYYEEEERQRGNFPDRFSGHQFPNYSSELNVNALLLGDSALYLCASSLGGGATEAFFGQGTRLTVV.